The 15 T cell receptor beta chains below all came from one sample that was sequenced in a study of cytomegalovirus exposure and HLA in healthy donors. A multiplex PCR was run with 60 Vbeta primers and 13 Jbeta primers. Assay used: immunoSEQ multiplex PCR; TCRdb lists only in-frame clones, some missing. The profile covers 150,000 to 200,000 clones, with 68% appearing a single time and 1.4% to 1.5% taken by the ten largest. The material sequenced was PBMCs. Source of these receptors: a man aged 50-60 years in good health and CMV-seronegative.

The rearrangement joins TRBV2 to TRBJ2-5; 11 bases match TRBD2. V shed 2 bases and J 3 bases; nucleotides not matched to a gene: 11. The CDR3 consists of 18 residues. Germline V gene lookup returns CDR1 SNHLY and CDR2 FYNNEI. The CDR3 nucleotides are TGTGCCAGCAGTGAAAGAATTAGCGGGGGGGCAACCAAAGAGACCCAGTACTTC. Residues: CASSERISGGATKETQYF. Full variable domain (remainder filled in from reference TRBV2 and TRBJ2-5): EPEVTQTPSHQVTQMGQEVILRCVPISNHLYFYWYRQILGQKVEFLVSFYNNEISEKSEIFDDQFSVERPDGSNFTLKIRSTKLEDSAMYFCASSERISGGATKETQYFGPGTRLLVL.

The J gene is TRBJ1-5, the V gene TRBV19, with unresolved D. The V end lost 3 bases, the J end lost 0 bases, and 9 bases lay between the germline ends. CDR3 length equals 15 residues. Germline values: CDR1 LNHDA, CDR2 SQIVND (reference sequence). CDR3 residues: CASSILGDSNQPQHF. In nucleotides, the CDR3 is TGTGCCAGTAGTATTCTCGGGGATAGCAATCAGCCCCAGCATTTT.

V usage is TRBV7-2 and J usage is TRBJ2-7; 12 bases map to TRBD2. Germline V gene lookup returns CDR1 SGHTA and CDR2 FQGNSA. Trimming removed 4 bases from V and 0 bases from J; junction bases left unmatched: 4. CDR3 length: 16 amino acids. CDR3 sequence: CASSWTSGVTSYEQYF. Here the CDR3 DNA reads TGTGCCAGCAGCTGGACTAGCGGGGTGACCTCCTACGAGCAGTACTTC.

This clone has just a few counts. The V call is TRBV2, the J call TRBJ1-6; maybe TRBD1 (6 bases). Germline-derived CDR1 and CDR2 are SNHLY and FYNNEI. The V end was cut by 6 bases, the J end by 5 bases, with 11 bases between. The CDR3 consists of 14 residues. The DNA of the CDR3 is TGTGCCAGCAGGGAGGACAGTGATAATTCACCCCTCCACTTT. Protein sequence: CASREDSDNSPLHF.

This clone was detected once. The chain carries TRBV19 and TRBJ2-1; 7 bases map to TRBD1. Germline V gene lookup returns CDR1 LNHDA and CDR2 SQIVND (reference sequence). This CDR3 is 16 amino acids long. J gave up 0 bases and V 4 bases, and 6 bases lay outside the gene matches. The CDR3 region has the DNA TGTGCCAGTAGTAGGGGACAGCCGAGCTCCTACAATGAGCAGTTCTTC. Its translation: CASSRGQPSSYNEQFF.

The chain combines TRBV9 with TRBJ1-3; 7 bases are a match to TRBD1. CDR1 SGDLS and CDR2 YYNGEE come from the germline V gene. V was clipped by 2 bases and J by 0 bases; unmatched bases: 8. CDR3 length: 17 residues. The CDR3 here is CASSVSGTENSGNTIYF. For the CDR3, the DNA is TGTGCCAGCAGCGTCTCCGGGACAGAGAACTCTGGAAACACCATATATTTT.

The V and J genes are TRBV5-1 and TRBJ1-1; D might be TRBD1 (5 bases). V lost 3 bases and J lost 5, with 14 bases in between. The CDR3 is 14 residues long. The germline CDR1 and CDR2 sequences are SGHRS and YFSETQ. DNA for the CDR3: TGCGCCAGCAGCTCAGCCGGGGGATGGACTGAAGCTTTCTTT. This gives the protein CASSSAGGWTEAFF.

DNA of the CDR3: TGTGCCAGCAGCAAGGGACAGACAAACAATCAGCCCCAGCATTTT. Translation gives CASSKGQTNNQPQHF. The chain combines TRBV5-6 with TRBJ1-5, with TRBD1 matching 7 bases. The V and J ends lost 4 bases and 3 bases, in that order; junction bases with no gene match: 7. CDR3 size: 15 residues. Germline CDR1 reads SGHDT; CDR2 reads YYEEEE.

The CDR3 loop reads CASRSDRGLSYEQYF. The CDR3 DNA sequence: TGTGCCAGCAGGTCCGACAGGGGACTCTCCTACGAGCAGTACTTC. The chain employs TRBV7-3 and TRBJ2-7; 8 bases fit TRBD1. Trimming took 6 bases from V and 0 from J; bases not matched to a gene: 7. Germline V gives CDR1 SGHTA, CDR2 FQGTGA. The CDR3 is 15 residues long.

This chain uses TRBV5-5 with TRBJ1-4; D may be TRBD1 (5 bases). Between the trimmed V and J ends, which lost 0 bases and 6 bases, there was a span of 12 bases. The CDR3 loop spans 15 amino acids. Germline V gene lookup returns CDR1 SGHKS and CDR2 YYEKEE (reference sequence). CDR3 in DNA: TGTGCCAGCAGCTTGGCCTTAGGGGAGGATGAAAAACTGTTTTTT. It yields the protein CASSLALGEDEKLFF.

The chain uses TRBV5-4 and TRBJ2-1; weak D call: TRBD1 (6 bases). CDR3 length equals 14 residues. Trimming took 4 bases from V and 2 from J, leaving 10 bases between them. The germline CDR1 and CDR2 sequences are SGHNT and YYREEE (reference sequence). CDR3 protein: CASSEQGTYNEQFF. The CDR3 coding sequence is TGTGCCAGCAGCGAACAGGGTACCTACAATGAGCAGTTCTTC.

The rearrangement links TRBV6-5 to TRBJ1-2, with D possibly matching TRBD1 (6 bases). This CDR3 contains 14 residues. CDR1 is MNHEY, CDR2 SVGAGI, per germline. V dropped 8 bases and J dropped 7 bases, with 20 bases sitting between them. Here the CDR3 reads CASSSGGPLGGYTF. The CDR3 bases are TGTGCCAGCTCCTCCGGGGGGCCCTTGGGTGGCTACACCTTC.

The J gene is TRBJ1-1, the V gene TRBV15; TRBD1 matches 7 bases. V shed 10 bases, J shed 0 bases, and the junction held 5 bases outside the gene matches. The germline gives CDR1 LNHNV, CDR2 YYDKDF (reference sequence). The CDR3 covers 13 residues. As DNA, the CDR3 is TGTGCCAGCTCGACAGGGTTGAACACTGAAGCTTTCTTT. Protein sequence: CASSTGLNTEAFF.

CDR3 coding DNA: TGTGCCAGTACTCCGGGACTAGCGGAGGCAGATACGCAGTATTTT. Translating gives CASTPGLAEADTQYF. The chain links TRBV28 to TRBJ2-3, with 11 bases aligning to TRBD2. The V gene's germline CDR1 is MDHEN and CDR2 SYDVKM. This CDR3 comprises 15 residues. Trimming took 9 bases from V and 4 from J; bases not matched to a gene: 9.

The gene calls are TRBV2 and TRBJ1-3; D is perhaps TRBD1 (6 bases). CDR1 and CDR2 from the germline V gene are SNHLY and FYNNEI. The CDR3 totals 15 residues. The V end lost 8 bases, the J end lost 5 bases, and 19 bases lay between the germline ends. The CDR3 protein is CASLLNRDGRNTIYF. CDR3 nucleotides: TGTGCCAGCCTGCTGAACAGGGACGGCCGAAACACCATATATTTT.